Sample share makes the clone carrying this T cell receptor beta chain medium-sized (0.01 to 0.1%). The CDR3 spans 11 residues. The germline V and J ends were trimmed by 6 bases and 7 bases, with 7 bases remaining between them. Germline CDR1 is MNHEY and CDR2 is SVGEGT. This sample is drawn from a study of read filtering for tumor transcriptome and immune sequencing. Study summary: Per sample, TCR-region reads ranged about 3.5 to 11 million by IR-seq, roughly 85 to 1,300 by RNA-seq.

The library was built from about 0.4 ug RNA with molecular barcoded adaptors for alpha/delta and beta/gamma chains. TCRdb reprocessed the reads via MiXCR and lists one record per CDR3 protein. This sample has over 50,000 distinct CDR3 sequences; under 20% occur once, and the top ten carry 11% to 15%. This clonotype was obtained from a donor aged 40 or over with multiple myeloma. The sequenced material came from a population of CD138-negative cells sorted from bone marrow. The chain links TRBV6-2 or TRBV6-3 to TRBJ2-1; no definite D call. The CDR3 sequence: CASSLKNEQFF. The CDR3 DNA follows: TGTGCCAGCAGCCTTAAGAATGAGCAGTTCTTC.